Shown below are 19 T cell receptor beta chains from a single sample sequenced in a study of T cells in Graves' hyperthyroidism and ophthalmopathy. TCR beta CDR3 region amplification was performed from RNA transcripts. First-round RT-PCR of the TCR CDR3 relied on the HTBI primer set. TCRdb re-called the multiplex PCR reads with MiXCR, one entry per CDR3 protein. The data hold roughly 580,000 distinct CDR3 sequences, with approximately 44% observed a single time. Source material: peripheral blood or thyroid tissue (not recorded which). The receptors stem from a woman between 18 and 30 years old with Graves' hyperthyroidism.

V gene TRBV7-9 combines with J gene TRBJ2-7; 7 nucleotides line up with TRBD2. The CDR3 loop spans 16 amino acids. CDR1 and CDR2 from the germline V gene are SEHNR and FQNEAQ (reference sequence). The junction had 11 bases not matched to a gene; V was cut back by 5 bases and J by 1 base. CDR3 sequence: CASSTDGLGGSYEQYF. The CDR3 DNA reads TGTGCCAGCAGCACCGACGGGTTGGGGGGGTCCTACGAGCAGTACTTC.

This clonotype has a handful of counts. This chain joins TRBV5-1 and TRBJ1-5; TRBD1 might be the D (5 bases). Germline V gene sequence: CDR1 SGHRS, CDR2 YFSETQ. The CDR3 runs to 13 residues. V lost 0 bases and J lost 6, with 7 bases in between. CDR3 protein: CASSLAGTQPQHF. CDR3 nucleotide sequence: TGCGCCAGCAGCTTGGCAGGGACTCAGCCCCAGCATTTT. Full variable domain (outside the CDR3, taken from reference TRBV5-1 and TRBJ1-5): KAGVTQTPRYLIKTRGQQVTLSCSPISGHRSVSWYQQTPGQGLQFLFEYFSETQRNKGNFPGRFSGRQFSNSRSEMNVSTLELGDSALYLCASSLAGTQPQHFGDGTRLSIL.

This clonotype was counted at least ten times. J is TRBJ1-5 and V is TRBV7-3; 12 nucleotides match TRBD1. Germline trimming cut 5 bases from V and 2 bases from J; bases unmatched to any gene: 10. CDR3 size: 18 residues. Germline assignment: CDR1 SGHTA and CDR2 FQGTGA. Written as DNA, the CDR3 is TGTGCCAGCAGCCCTGGGGACAGGGGGCGCGGGGGCAATCAGCCCCAGCATTTT. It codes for CASSPGDRGRGGNQPQHF. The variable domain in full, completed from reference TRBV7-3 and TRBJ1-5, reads GAGVSQTPSNKVTEKGKYVELRCDPISGHTALYWYRQSLGQGPEFLIYFQGTGAADDSGLPNDRFFAVRPEGSVSTLKIQRTERGDSAVYLCASSPGDRGRGGNQPQHFGDGTRLSIL.

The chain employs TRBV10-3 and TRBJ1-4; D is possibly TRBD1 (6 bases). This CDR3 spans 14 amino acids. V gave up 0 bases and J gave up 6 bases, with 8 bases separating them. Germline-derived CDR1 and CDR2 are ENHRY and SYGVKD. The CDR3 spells CAISESGADEKLFF. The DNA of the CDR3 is TGTGCCATCAGTGAGTCGGGGGCGGATGAAAAACTGTTTTTT.

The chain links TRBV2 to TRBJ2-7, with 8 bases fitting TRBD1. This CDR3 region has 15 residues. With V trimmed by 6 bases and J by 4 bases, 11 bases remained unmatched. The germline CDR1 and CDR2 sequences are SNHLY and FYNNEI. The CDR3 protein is CASSYRQGKEYEQYF. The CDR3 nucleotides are TGTGCCAGCAGCTACCGACAGGGGAAGGAATACGAGCAGTACTTC.

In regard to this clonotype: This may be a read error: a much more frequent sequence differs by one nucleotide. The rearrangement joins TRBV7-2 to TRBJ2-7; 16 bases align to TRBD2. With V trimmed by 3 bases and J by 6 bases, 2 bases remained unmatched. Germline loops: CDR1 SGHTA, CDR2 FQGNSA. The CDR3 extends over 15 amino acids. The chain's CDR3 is CASSLGLAGGLEQYF. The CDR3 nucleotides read TGTGCCAGCAGCTTGGGACTAGCGGGAGGGCTCGAGCAGTACTTC.

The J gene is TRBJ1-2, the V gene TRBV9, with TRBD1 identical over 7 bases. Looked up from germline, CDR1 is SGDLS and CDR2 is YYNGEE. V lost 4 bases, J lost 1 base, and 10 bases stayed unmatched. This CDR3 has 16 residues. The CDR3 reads CASSRFVGQSNYGYTF. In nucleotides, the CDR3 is TGTGCCAGCAGCCGGTTTGTGGGACAGAGTAACTATGGCTACACCTTC.

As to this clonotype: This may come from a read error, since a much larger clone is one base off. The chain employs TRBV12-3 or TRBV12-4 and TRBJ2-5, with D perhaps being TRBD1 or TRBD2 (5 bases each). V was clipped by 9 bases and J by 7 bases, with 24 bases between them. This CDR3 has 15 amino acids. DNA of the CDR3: TGTGCCAGAACGTCCGGGGCGACCGGAGGCGTGACCCAGTACTTC. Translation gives CARTSGATGGVTQYF.

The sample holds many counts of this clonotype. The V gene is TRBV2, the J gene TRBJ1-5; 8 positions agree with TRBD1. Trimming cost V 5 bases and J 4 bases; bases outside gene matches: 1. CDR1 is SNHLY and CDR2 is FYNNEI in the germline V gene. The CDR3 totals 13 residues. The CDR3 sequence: CASSRDRNQPQHF. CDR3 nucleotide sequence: TGTGCCAGCAGTCGGGACAGGAATCAGCCCCAGCATTTT.

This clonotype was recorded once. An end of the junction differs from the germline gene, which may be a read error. CDR3 DNA sequence: TGTGCCAGCATGTCATCTGGCAGAAGCTCCTACGGGCAGTACTTC. Protein product: CASMSSGRSSYGQYF. The gene calls are TRBV2 and TRBJ2-7, with unresolved D. This CDR3 has 15 amino acids. CDR1 and CDR2 from the germline V gene are SNHLY and FYNNEI.

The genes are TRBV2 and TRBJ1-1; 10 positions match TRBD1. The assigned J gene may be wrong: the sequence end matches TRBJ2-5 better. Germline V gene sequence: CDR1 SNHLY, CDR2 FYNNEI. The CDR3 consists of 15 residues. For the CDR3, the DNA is TGTGCCAGCAGTGAAGGGACAGGGGGTGTGGAGACCCAGTACTTC. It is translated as CASSEGTGGVETQYF.

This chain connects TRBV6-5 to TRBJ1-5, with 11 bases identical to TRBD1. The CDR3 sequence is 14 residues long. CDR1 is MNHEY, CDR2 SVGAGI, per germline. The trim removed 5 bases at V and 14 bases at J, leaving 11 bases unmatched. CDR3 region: CASSRTGGEVAEHF. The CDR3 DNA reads TGTGCCAGCAGTCGGACAGGGGGCGAGGTGGCCGAGCATTTT.

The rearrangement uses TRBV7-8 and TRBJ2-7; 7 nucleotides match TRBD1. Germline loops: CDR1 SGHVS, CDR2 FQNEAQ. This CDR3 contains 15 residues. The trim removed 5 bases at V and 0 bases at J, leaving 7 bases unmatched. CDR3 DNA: TGTGCCAGCAGCCTCAGGGGGTCCTCCTCCTACGAGCAGTACTTC. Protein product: CASSLRGSSSYEQYF.

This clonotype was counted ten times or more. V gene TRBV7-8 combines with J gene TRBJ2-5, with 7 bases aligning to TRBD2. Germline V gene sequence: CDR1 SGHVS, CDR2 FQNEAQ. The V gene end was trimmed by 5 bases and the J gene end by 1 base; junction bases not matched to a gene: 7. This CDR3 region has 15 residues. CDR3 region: CASSPEVAGQETQYF. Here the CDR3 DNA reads TGTGCCAGCAGCCCCGAGGTAGCGGGCCAAGAGACCCAGTACTTC.

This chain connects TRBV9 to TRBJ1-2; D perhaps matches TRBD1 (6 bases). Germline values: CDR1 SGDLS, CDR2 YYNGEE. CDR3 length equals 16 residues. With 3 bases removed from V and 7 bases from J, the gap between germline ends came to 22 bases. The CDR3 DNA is TGTGCCAGCAGCGCGACTACAGGGCTTACCGGCGGTGGCTACACCTTC. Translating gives CASSATTGLTGGGYTF.

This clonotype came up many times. The CDR3 bases are TGTGCCAGCGACGATACCGACACGTCTTGGGATGGCTACACCTTC. Protein product: CASDDTDTSWDGYTF. The genes are TRBV7-9 and TRBJ1-2, with D unresolved. V lost 8 bases and J lost 6, with 22 bases in between. The CDR3 totals 15 residues. Germline V gene data show CDR1 as SEHNR and CDR2 as FQNEAQ (reference sequence).

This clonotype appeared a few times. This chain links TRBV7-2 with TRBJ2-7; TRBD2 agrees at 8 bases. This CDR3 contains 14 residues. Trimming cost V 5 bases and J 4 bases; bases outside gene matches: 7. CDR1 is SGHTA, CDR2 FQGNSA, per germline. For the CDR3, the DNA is TGTGCCAGCAGCCCGAGCGGGAGTGTGTACGAGCAGTACTTC. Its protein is CASSPSGSVYEQYF.

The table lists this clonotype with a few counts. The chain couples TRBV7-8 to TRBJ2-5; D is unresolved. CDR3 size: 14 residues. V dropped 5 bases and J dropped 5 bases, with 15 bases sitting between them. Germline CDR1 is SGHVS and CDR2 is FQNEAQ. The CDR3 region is CASSSEWTSETQYF. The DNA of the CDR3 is TGTGCCAGCAGCAGTGAGTGGACCTCCGAGACCCAGTACTTC.

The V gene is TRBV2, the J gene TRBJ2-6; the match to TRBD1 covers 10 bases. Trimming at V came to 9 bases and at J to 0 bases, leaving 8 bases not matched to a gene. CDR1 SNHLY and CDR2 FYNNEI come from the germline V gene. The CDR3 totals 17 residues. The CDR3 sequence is CASMGTGVSSGANVLTF. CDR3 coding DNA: TGTGCCAGTATGGGGACAGGGGTTTCCTCTGGGGCCAACGTCCTGACTTTC.